This T cell receptor beta chain appears in the sequencing data of a study of blood T cell repertoires in COVID-19. Looking at the study overall: Sources were T cells, B-cell-depleted T cells, or PBMCs; the material itself was cDNA or gDNA.

This CDR3 comprises 17 residues. With V trimmed by 0 bases and J by 2 bases, 7 bases remained unmatched. CDR1 is WNHNN and CDR2 is SYGVQD in the germline V gene (reference sequence). Clones were read by immunoSEQ multiplex PCR, and TCRdb kept only the in-frame ones, dropping some. This table has 300,000 to 450,000 clones, roughly 86% appearing once. The receptor was derived from a man aged 35-49 years in a cohort exposed to, infected with or recovered from COVID-19 (not recorded which). The V and J genes are TRBV10-1 and TRBJ2-4, with TRBD1 matching 7 bases. Material for sequencing was PBMCs or T cells enriched from blood (not recorded which). CDR3 amino acids: CASSESMRQGSKNIQYF. For the CDR3, the DNA is TGCGCCAGCAGTGAGTCGATGAGACAGGGTTCCAAAAACATTCAGTACTTC.